Each of the 26 T cell receptor beta chains below was sequenced from the same sample in a study of OX40 agonist ivuxolimab in advanced cancers. Measured with immunoSEQ multiplex PCR; TCRdb has only the in-frame clones, and not every one. The sample contains 15,000 to 20,000 clones, about 82% of which appear only once. The input for sequencing was CD4+ or CD8+ T cells sorted from blood, taken in a trial of the OX40 agonist ivuxolimab. These receptors were collected from an adult with an advanced solid tumor such as melanoma, head and neck, liver or kidney cancer.

This clone was counted a single time. J is TRBJ1-2 and V is TRBV30; the D is unclear. Trimming took off 0 bases at V and 0 bases at J, with 23 bases between the two ends. Germline V gene data show CDR1 as GTSNPN and CDR2 as SVGIG (reference sequence). The CDR3 sequence is 19 residues long. CDR3 in amino acids: CAWSVPPPNPRVTNYGYTF. The CDR3 bases are TGTGCCTGGAGTGTACCCCCGCCTAATCCCAGAGTCACTAACTATGGCTACACCTTC.

This clone was detected once. J is TRBJ2-5 and V is TRBV5-1, with 8 bases lining up with TRBD2. This CDR3 contains 14 residues. V was clipped by 2 bases and J by 5 bases; unmatched bases: 5. Germline CDR1 reads SGHRS; CDR2 reads YFSETQ. CDR3 bases: TGCGCCAGCAGCTTCCGGGGGGGCCGGGAGACCCAGTACTTC. Translating it yields CASSFRGGRETQYF. The full variable domain, with the rest looked up from reference TRBV5-1 and TRBJ2-5, is KAGVTQTPRYLIKTRGQQVTLSCSPISGHRSVSWYQQTPGQGLQFLFEYFSETQRNKGNFPGRFSGRQFSNSRSEMNVSTLELGDSALYLCASSFRGGRETQYFGPGTRLLVL.

The chain recombines TRBV2 with TRBJ1-2; 10 nucleotides line up with TRBD1. The CDR3 contains 16 residues. V was pared by 2 bases and J by 3 bases, with 6 bases of the junction left unmatched. CDR1 SNHLY and CDR2 FYNNEI come from the germline V gene. The CDR3 nucleotides read TGTGCCAGCAGTGAATGGGTCGGGACAGGGGACTATGGCTACACCTTC. Protein: CASSEWVGTGDYGYTF.

The chain recombines TRBV7-2 with TRBJ1-1; a possible D gene is TRBD1 (6 bases). Germline V gene lookup returns CDR1 SGHTA and CDR2 FQGNSA. With 2 bases removed from V and 3 bases from J, the gap between germline ends came to 7 bases. The CDR3 sequence is 13 residues long. CDR3 in amino acids: CASSLWTDTEAFF. CDR3 in DNA: TGTGCCAGCAGCTTATGGACAGACACTGAAGCTTTCTTT.

This clone turned up a few times. This sequence joins TRBV6-6 and TRBJ2-7; D might be TRBD2 (5 bases). Germline lookup yields CDR1 MNHNY and CDR2 SVGAGI (reference sequence). The CDR3 is 13 amino acids. The V end lost 2 bases, the J end lost 2 bases, and 7 bases lay between the germline ends. CDR3 nucleotide sequence: TGTGCCAGCAGTTACACGGGAACCTACGAGCAGTACTTC. It yields the protein CASSYTGTYEQYF.

The chain employs TRBV7-3 and TRBJ1-2; D remains ambiguous. CDR3 length: 12 amino acids. Germline CDR1 SGHTA, CDR2 FQGTGA. Deletions cut 2 bases from V and 4 bases from J, with 5 bases between. This CDR3 is CASSLGTYGYTF. The CDR3 DNA follows: TGTGCCAGCAGCTTAGGCACCTATGGCTACACCTTC. The entire variable domain, with the rest obtained from reference TRBV7-3 and TRBJ1-2, is as follows: GAGVSQTPSNKVTEKGKYVELRCDPISGHTALYWYRQSLGQGPEFLIYFQGTGAADDSGLPNDRFFAVRPEGSVSTLKIQRTERGDSAVYLCASSLGTYGYTFGSGTRLTVV.

By proportion, this clone is medium-sized. V and J are TRBV10-3 and TRBJ1-5; D is undetermined. Germline V gene data show CDR1 as ENHRY and CDR2 as SYGVKD. The CDR3 is 14 amino acids. Trimming removed 0 bases from V and 7 bases from J, with 10 bases in between. CDR3 coding DNA: TGTGCCATCAGTGAGTCGGCTGATTGGCAGCCCCAGCATTTT. It codes for CAISESADWQPQHF.

The V gene is TRBV28, the J gene TRBJ1-6; TRBD1 aligns across 9 bases. CDR1 is MDHEN and CDR2 is SYDVKM in the germline V gene. There are 13 residues in the CDR3. The V gene end was trimmed by 6 bases and the J gene end by 10 bases; junction bases not matched to a gene: 4. The CDR3 coding sequence is TGTGCCAGCAGCCGACAGGGGGAATCACCCCTCCACTTT. It yields the protein CASSRQGESPLHF.

The chain combines TRBV28 with TRBJ2-7; D remains unclear. Trimming shortened V by 3 bases and J by 3 bases, and 9 bases separated the two germline ends. Germline V gene lookup returns CDR1 MDHEN and CDR2 SYDVKM. CDR3 size: 13 residues. CDR3: CASSFWGNYEQYF. The CDR3 bases are TGTGCCAGCAGTTTCTGGGGTAACTACGAGCAGTACTTC.

V usage is TRBV9 and J usage is TRBJ2-3; D remains ambiguous. The CDR3 has 12 residues. Germline values: CDR1 SGDLS, CDR2 YYNGEE. The V gene lost 3 bases and the J gene lost 2 bases, with 4 bases spanning the gap. In DNA form, the CDR3 reads TGTGCCAGCAGCGGAACCACAGATACGCAGTATTTT. This encodes CASSGTTDTQYF.

The rearrangement links TRBV28 to TRBJ2-5; D unresolved. The J call is in doubt because the DNA end fits TRBJ2-7 better. CDR1 and CDR2 (germline): MDHEN, SYDVKM. This CDR3 region has 13 residues. CDR3 bases: TGTGCCAGCAGCCCCCCGAGCTCCTACGAGCAGTACTTC. This gives the protein CASSPPSSYEQYF.

This CDR3 reads CASSPPFATNEKLFF. The CDR3 DNA reads as TGCGCCAGCAGCCCCCCTTTTGCAACTAATGAAAAACTGTTTTTT. The genes are TRBV4-1 and TRBJ1-4; D is undetermined. Germline V gene sequence: CDR1 MGHRA, CDR2 YSYEKL. This CDR3 spans 15 amino acids. The germline V and J ends were trimmed by 4 bases and 0 bases, with 9 bases remaining between them.

This clone was seen only once. The chain combines TRBV27 with TRBJ2-1; tentatively, D is TRBD2 (6 bases). The CDR3 covers 15 residues. V gave up 0 bases and J gave up 7 bases, with 13 bases separating them. Germline-derived CDR1 and CDR2 are MNHEY and SMNVEV (reference sequence). The CDR3 here is CASSLSRGLLNEQFF. The DNA of the CDR3 is TGTGCCAGCAGTTTATCGAGGGGACTTCTAAATGAGCAGTTCTTC.

This clone was detected ten times or more. This chain links TRBV5-6 with TRBJ2-6; 8 bases map to TRBD1. Germline V gene lookup returns CDR1 SGHDT and CDR2 YYEEEE. V was pared by 4 bases and J by 3 bases, with 9 bases of the junction left unmatched. The CDR3 is 17 residues long. Here the CDR3 reads CASSPPQGAYGANVLTF. CDR3 coding DNA: TGTGCCAGCAGCCCACCCCAGGGGGCGTATGGGGCCAACGTCCTGACTTTC.

The CDR3 DNA is TGTGCCAGCAGCTATCCGACAGTGCCACAAAGTCGGGCCAACGTCCTGACTTTC. Translated: CASSYPTVPQSRANVLTF. The rearrangement joins TRBV7-7 to TRBJ2-6, with D possibly matching TRBD1 (5 bases). Germline-derived CDR1 and CDR2 are SSHAT and FNYEAQ (reference sequence). The CDR3 loop spans 18 amino acids. V was clipped by 4 bases and J by 5 bases, with 21 bases between them.

The chain couples TRBV11-2 to TRBJ2-1; D is possibly TRBD2 (7 bases). The V gene's germline CDR1 is SGHAT and CDR2 FQNNGV. This CDR3 has 15 residues. V shed 1 base and J shed 4 bases, with 11 bases lying between them. The DNA for the CDR3 is TGTGCCAGCAGCTTAGGAGGGGGGGGTTACAATGAGCAGTTCTTC. Translating it yields CASSLGGGGYNEQFF.

V is TRBV28 and J is TRBJ1-5; possibly TRBD1 for D (5 bases). Between the trimmed V and J ends, which lost 4 bases and 0 bases, there was a span of 7 bases. Germline lookup yields CDR1 MDHEN and CDR2 SYDVKM. The CDR3 runs 14 residues. CDR3 protein: CASSSRDSNQPQHF. The CDR3 DNA follows: TGTGCCAGCAGTTCCAGGGATAGCAATCAGCCCCAGCATTTT. Full variable domain (outside the CDR3, taken from reference TRBV28 and TRBJ1-5): DVKVTQSSRYLVKRTGEKVFLECVQDMDHENMFWYRQDPGLGLRLIYFSYDVKMKEKGDIPEGYSVSREKKERFSLILESASTNQTSMYLCASSSRDSNQPQHFGDGTRLSIL.

The CDR3 sequence: CASSFSVNQPQHF. The CDR3 DNA sequence: TGTGCCAGCAGCTTCTCCGTGAATCAGCCCCAGCATTTT. The V call is TRBV7-9, the J call TRBJ1-5, with D unclear. Between the trimmed V and J ends, which lost 3 bases and 4 bases, there was a span of 7 bases. The length of the CDR3 is 13 residues. The V gene's germline CDR1 is SEHNR and CDR2 FQNEAQ (reference sequence).

This chain links TRBV7-3 with TRBJ2-1; 14 nucleotides match TRBD2. With 4 bases clipped from V and 5 bases from J, the junction kept 4 bases outside the gene matches. The CDR3 extends over 16 amino acids. CDR1 SGHTA and CDR2 FQGTGA come from the germline V gene. The CDR3, as DNA: TGTGCCAGCAGCTCGAGGGGACTAGCGGGGGACAATGAGCAGTTCTTC. Protein: CASSSRGLAGDNEQFF.

V is TRBV13 and J is TRBJ2-7; 7 bases line up with TRBD2. Germline CDR1 PRHDT, CDR2 FYEKMQ (reference sequence). The CDR3 sequence is 16 residues long. The ends lost 3 bases at V and 0 bases at J; junction bases unmatched: 8. As DNA, the CDR3 is TGTGCCAGCAGCTTTCGGCCAGGGACTAACTCCTACGAGCAGTACTTC. This sequence encodes CASSFRPGTNSYEQYF.

The gene calls are TRBV4-3 and TRBJ2-7; tentative D call: TRBD2 (6 bases). Trimming shortened V by 0 bases and J by 4 bases, and 16 bases separated the two germline ends. From germline, CDR1 is LGHNA and CDR2 YSLEER. The CDR3 runs to 16 residues. The CDR3 sequence is CASSQEMKALAYEQYF. CDR3 nucleotides: TGCGCCAGCAGCCAAGAGATGAAAGCTCTAGCGTACGAGCAGTACTTC.

This chain links TRBV6-5 with TRBJ2-7; TRBD2 might be the D (5 bases). Germline V gene sequence: CDR1 MNHEY, CDR2 SVGAGI. The CDR3 consists of 14 residues. With 0 bases removed from V and 4 bases from J, the gap between germline ends came to 10 bases. The CDR3 sequence is CASSYSDSEYEQYF. The DNA of the CDR3 is TGTGCCAGCAGTTACTCGGACTCCGAATACGAGCAGTACTTC.

This clone was seen a single time. The gene calls are TRBV4-1 and TRBJ2-7; 8 nucleotides line up with TRBD1. V was clipped by 4 bases and J by 4 bases; unmatched bases: 3. The CDR3 is made up of 13 amino acids. Germline V CDR1 and CDR2: MGHRA, YSYEKL. CDR3 loop: CASSRRTGYEQYF. The CDR3 DNA reads as TGCGCCAGCAGCCGAAGGACAGGGTACGAGCAGTACTTC.

This sequence joins TRBV19 and TRBJ2-7, with D maybe TRBD2 (6 bases). V lost 10 bases to trimming and J lost 4 bases, with 14 bases between them. In germline, CDR1 is LNHDA, CDR2 SQIVND (reference sequence). The CDR3 is 12 residues long. The CDR3 DNA reads as TGTGCCACCTCGAGGGGAGGTTACGAGCAGTACTTC. Translated, it gives CATSRGGYEQYF.

This chain connects TRBV19 to TRBJ2-7, with 10 bases identical to TRBD2. V shed 2 bases and J 4 bases; nucleotides not matched to a gene: 2. The CDR3 loop spans 14 amino acids. Germline V gene lookup returns CDR1 LNHDA and CDR2 SQIVND (reference sequence). CDR3 coding DNA: TGTGCCAGTAGTATAACTAGCGGGGCTTACGAGCAGTACTTC. Its protein is CASSITSGAYEQYF.

The chain employs TRBV11-3 and TRBJ2-1, with D hard to call. The V end was cut by 2 bases, the J end by 2 bases, with 4 bases between. Germline V gives CDR1 SGHNT, CDR2 YENEEA. This CDR3 is 13 amino acids long. This CDR3 is CASSLSAYNEQFF. CDR3 sequence (DNA): TGTGCCAGCAGCTTATCGGCCTACAATGAGCAGTTCTTC.